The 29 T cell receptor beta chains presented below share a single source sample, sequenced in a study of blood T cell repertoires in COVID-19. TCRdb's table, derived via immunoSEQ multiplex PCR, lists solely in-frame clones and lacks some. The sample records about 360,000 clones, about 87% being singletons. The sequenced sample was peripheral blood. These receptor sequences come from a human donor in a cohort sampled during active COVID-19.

The CDR3 DNA reads TGTGCCAGCAGACCACTAGCGGCCTCGGGTATGGGGGCCAACGTCCTGACTTTC. This codes for CASRPLAASGMGANVLTF. The rearrangement links TRBV27 to TRBJ2-6; TRBD2 matches 8 bases. V lost 6 bases, J lost 4 bases, and 14 bases stayed unmatched. The CDR3 length is 18 residues. The germline V gene has CDR1 MNHEY and CDR2 SMNVEV (reference sequence).

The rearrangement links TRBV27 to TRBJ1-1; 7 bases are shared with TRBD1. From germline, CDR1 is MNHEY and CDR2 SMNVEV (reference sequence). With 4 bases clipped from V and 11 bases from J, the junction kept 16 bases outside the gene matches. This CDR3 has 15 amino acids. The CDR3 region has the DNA TGTGCCAGCAGTTCATATGGGTTTGACAGGGCCTCGGCTTTCTTT. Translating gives CASSSYGFDRASAFF.

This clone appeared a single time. CDR3 bases: TGTGCCAGCAAGACAGGGGCGCTCCCGGCTAACTATGGCTACACCTTC. It translates to CASKTGALPANYGYTF. The chain carries TRBV28 and TRBJ1-2; TRBD1 aligns across 8 bases. This CDR3 region has 16 residues. J gave up 0 bases and V 7 bases, and 10 bases lay outside the gene matches. Looked up from germline, CDR1 is MDHEN and CDR2 is SYDVKM.

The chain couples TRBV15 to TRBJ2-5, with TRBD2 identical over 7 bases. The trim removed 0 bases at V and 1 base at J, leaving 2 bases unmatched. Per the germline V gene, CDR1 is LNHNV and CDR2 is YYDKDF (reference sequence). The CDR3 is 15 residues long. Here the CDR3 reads CATSRDGRAQETQYF. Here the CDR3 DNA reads TGTGCCACCAGCAGAGATGGGAGGGCCCAAGAGACCCAGTACTTC.

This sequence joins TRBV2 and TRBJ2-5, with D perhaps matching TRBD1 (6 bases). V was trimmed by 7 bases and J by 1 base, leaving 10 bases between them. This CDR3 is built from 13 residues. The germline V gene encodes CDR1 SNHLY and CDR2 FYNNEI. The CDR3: CASNLDSQETQYF. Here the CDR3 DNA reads TGTGCCAGCAATCTGGACAGCCAAGAGACCCAGTACTTC.

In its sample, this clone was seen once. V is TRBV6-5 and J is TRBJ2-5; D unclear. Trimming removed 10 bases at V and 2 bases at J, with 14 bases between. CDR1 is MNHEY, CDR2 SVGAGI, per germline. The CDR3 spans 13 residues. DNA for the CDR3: TGTGCCACAAGTCCGGAGCCGCAAGAGACCCAGTACTTC. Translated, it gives CATSPEPQETQYF.

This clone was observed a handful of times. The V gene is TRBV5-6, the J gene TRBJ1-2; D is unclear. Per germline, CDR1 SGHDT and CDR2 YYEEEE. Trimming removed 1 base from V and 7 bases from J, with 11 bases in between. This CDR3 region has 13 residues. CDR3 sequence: CASSLSPETGYTF. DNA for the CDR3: TGTGCCAGCAGCTTGAGCCCGGAGACTGGCTACACCTTC.

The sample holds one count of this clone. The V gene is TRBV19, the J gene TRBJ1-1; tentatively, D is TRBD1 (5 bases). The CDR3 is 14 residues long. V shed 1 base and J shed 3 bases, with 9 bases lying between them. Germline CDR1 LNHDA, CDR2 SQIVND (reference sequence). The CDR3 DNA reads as TGTGCCAGTAGTATAGGAGGCAGGGACACTGAAGCTTTCTTT. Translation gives CASSIGGRDTEAFF.

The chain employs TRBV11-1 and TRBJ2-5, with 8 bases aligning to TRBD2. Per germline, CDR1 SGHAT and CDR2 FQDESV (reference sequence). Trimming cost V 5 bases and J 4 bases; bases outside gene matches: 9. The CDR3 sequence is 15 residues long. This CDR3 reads CASSPAGGHTETQYF. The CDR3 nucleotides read TGTGCCAGCAGCCCCGCGGGGGGCCATACAGAGACCCAGTACTTC.

CDR3 protein: CASSLGPLGYTF. In DNA form, the CDR3 reads TGTGCCAGCAGCTTGGGCCCTCTTGGCTACACCTTC. The rearrangement links TRBV7-9 to TRBJ1-2; D is unclear. Looked up from germline, CDR1 is SEHNR and CDR2 is FQNEAQ (reference sequence). The CDR3 runs to 12 residues. Trimming removed 3 bases at V and 7 bases at J, with 9 bases between.

The CDR3, as DNA: TGTGCCTGGATCCTAACCGGGGGGGCCGGGGAGCTGTTTTTT. This encodes CAWILTGGAGELFF. This chain links TRBV30 with TRBJ2-2, with 8 bases fitting TRBD2. The V and J ends lost 4 bases and 6 bases, in that order; junction bases with no gene match: 7. Germline values: CDR1 GTSNPN, CDR2 SVGIG (reference sequence). There are 14 residues in the CDR3.

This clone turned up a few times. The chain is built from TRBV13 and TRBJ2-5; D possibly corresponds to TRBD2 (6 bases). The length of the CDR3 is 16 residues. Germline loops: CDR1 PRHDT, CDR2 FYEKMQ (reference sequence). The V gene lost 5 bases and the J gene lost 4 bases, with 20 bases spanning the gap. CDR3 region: CASSHTTGEGRETQYF. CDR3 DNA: TGTGCCAGCAGCCATACAACGGGAGAGGGACGAGAGACCCAGTACTTC.

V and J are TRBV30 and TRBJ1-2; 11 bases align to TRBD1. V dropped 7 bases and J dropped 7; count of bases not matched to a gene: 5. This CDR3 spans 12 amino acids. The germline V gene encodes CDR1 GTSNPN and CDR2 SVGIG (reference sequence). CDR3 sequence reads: CALGGTGGGYTF. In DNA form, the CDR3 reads TGTGCCTTAGGGGGGACAGGGGGTGGCTACACCTTC.

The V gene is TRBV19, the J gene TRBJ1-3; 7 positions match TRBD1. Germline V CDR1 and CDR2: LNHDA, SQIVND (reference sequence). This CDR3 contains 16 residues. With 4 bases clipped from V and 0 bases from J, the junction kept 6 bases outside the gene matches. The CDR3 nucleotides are TGTGCCAGTAGTAGGACGGGACAGAGCTCTGGAAACACCATATATTTT. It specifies CASSRTGQSSGNTIYF.

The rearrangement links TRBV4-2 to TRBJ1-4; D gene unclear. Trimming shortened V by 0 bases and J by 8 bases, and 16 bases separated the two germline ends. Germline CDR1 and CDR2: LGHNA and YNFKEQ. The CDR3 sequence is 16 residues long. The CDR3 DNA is TGTGCCAGCAGCCAAGATTTTCCGGGAGCGGGGGAAAAACTGTTTTTT. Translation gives CASSQDFPGAGEKLFF.

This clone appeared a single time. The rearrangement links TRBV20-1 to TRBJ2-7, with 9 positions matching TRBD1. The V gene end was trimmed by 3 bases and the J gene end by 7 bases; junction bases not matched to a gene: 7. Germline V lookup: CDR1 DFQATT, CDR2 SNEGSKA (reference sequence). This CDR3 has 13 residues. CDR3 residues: CSASPGTGKEQYF. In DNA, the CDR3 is TGCAGTGCTAGTCCTGGGACAGGGAAAGAGCAGTACTTC.

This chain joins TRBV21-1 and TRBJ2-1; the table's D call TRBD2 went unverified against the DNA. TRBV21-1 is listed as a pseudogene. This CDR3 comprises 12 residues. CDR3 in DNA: TGTGCCAGCAGCAAAGGAGTAGGAGGGCAGTTCTTC. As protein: CASSKGVGGQFF.

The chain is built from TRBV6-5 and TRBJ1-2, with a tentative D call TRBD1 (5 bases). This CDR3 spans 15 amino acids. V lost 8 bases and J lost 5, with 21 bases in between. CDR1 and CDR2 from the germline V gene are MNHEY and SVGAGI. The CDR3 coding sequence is TGTGCCAGCGCGCGTCATGGGCAGGGTGGATATGGCTACACCTTC. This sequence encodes CASARHGQGGYGYTF.

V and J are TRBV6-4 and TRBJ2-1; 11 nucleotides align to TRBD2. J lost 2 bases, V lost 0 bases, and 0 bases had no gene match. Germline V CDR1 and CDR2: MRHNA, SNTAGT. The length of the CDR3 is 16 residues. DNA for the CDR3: TGTGCCAGCAGTGACTCGACTAGCGGGACCTACAATGAGCAGTTCTTC. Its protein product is CASSDSTSGTYNEQFF.

The DNA for the CDR3 is TGTGCCAGCAGCTTAACTAGCGGGAGAGAGACCCAGTACTTC. Encoded protein: CASSLTSGRETQYF. V gene TRBV7-3 combines with J gene TRBJ2-5; 9 nucleotides align to TRBD2. Germline-derived CDR1 and CDR2 are SGHTA and FQGTGA. Trimming at V came to 0 bases and at J to 4 bases, leaving 0 bases not matched to a gene. This CDR3 has 14 residues.

This CDR3 reads CASSPVGGGLNTEAFF. CDR3 in DNA: TGTGCCAGCTCCCCGGTCGGGGGAGGGCTGAACACTGAAGCTTTCTTT. The genes are TRBV18 and TRBJ1-1; the D gene is possibly TRBD1 (5 bases). There are 16 residues in the CDR3. Trimming stripped 6 bases from V and 0 bases from J, with 17 bases between. Germline V gives CDR1 KGHSH, CDR2 LQKENI.

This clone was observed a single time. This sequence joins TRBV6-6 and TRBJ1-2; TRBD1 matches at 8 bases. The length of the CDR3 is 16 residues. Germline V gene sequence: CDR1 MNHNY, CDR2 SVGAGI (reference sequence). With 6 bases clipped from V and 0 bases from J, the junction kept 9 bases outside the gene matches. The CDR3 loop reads CASRTTGGNANYGYTF. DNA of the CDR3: TGTGCCAGCAGGACTACAGGGGGAAACGCTAACTATGGCTACACCTTC.

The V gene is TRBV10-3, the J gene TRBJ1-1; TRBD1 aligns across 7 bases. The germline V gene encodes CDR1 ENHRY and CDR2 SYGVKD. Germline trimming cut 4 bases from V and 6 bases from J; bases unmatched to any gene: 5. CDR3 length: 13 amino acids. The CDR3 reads CAISGTGDAEAFF. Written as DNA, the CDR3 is TGTGCCATCAGTGGAACAGGGGATGCTGAAGCTTTCTTT.

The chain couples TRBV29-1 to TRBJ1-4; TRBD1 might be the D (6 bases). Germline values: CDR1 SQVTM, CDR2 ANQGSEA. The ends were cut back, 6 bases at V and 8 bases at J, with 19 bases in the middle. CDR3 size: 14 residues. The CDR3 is CSVGVARGGEKLFF. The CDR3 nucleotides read TGCAGCGTCGGGGTGGCCAGGGGAGGGGAAAAACTGTTTTTT.

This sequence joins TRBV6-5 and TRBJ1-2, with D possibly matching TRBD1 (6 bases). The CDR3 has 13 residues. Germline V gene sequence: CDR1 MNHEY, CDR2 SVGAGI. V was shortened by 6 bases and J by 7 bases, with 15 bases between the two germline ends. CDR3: CASRSLIRGGYTF. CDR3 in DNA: TGTGCCAGCAGATCCTTAATCAGGGGTGGCTACACCTTC.

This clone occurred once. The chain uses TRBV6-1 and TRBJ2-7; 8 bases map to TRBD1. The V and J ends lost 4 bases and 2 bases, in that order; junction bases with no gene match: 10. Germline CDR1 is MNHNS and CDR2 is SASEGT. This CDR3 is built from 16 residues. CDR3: CASSGRGHSPPYEQYF. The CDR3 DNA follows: TGTGCCAGCAGTGGCAGGGGGCATTCCCCCCCCTACGAGCAGTACTTC.

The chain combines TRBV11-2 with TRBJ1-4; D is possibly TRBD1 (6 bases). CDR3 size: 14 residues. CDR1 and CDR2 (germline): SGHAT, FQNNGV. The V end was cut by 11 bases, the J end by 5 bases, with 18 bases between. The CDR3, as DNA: TGTGCCTTCAGGGGCGGGGGAGGAAATGAAAAACTGTTTTTT. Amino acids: CAFRGGGGNEKLFF.

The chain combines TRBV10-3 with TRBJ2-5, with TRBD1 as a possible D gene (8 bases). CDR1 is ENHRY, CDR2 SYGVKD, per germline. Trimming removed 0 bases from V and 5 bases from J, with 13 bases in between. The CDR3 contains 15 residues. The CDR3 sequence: CAISESKQGGETQYF. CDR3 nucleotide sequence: TGTGCCATCAGTGAGTCGAAACAGGGGGGGGAGACCCAGTACTTC.

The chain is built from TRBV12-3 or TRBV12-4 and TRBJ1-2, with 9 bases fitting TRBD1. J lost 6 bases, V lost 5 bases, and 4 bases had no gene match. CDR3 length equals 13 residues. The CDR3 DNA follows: TGTGCCAGCAGTGCGGACAGGGGAAATGGCTACACCTTC. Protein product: CASSADRGNGYTF.